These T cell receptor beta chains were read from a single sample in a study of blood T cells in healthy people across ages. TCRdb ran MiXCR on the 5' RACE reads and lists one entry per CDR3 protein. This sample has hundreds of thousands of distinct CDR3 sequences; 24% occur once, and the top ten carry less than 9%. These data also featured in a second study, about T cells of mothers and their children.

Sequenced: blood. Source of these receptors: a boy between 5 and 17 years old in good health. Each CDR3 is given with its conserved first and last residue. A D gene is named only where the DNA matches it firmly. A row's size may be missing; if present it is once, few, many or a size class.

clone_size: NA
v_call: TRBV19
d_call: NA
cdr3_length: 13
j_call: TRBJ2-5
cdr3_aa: CASAPEGQETQYF
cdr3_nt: TGTGCCAGTGCCCCTGAGGGCCAAGAGACCCAGTACTTC

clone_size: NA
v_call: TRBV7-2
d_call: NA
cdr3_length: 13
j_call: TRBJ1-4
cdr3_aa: CASSSGLDEKLFF
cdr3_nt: TGTGCCAGCAGCTCGGGGTTGGATGAAAAACTGTTTTTT

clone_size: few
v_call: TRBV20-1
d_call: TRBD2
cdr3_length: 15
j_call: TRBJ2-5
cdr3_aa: CSARDRALAGKEQYF
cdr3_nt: TGCAGTGCTAGAGATCGGGCACTAGCGGGGAAAGAGCAGTACTTC

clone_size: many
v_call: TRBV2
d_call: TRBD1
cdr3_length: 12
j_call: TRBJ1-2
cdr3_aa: CASSGQGYGYTF
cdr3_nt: TGTGCCAGCAGCGGACAGGGGTATGGCTACACCTTC

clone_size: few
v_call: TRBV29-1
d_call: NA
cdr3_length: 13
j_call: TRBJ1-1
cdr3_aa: CSLKLTGNTEAFF
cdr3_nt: TGCAGCCTCAAGCTCACGGGGAACACTGAAGCTTTCTTT

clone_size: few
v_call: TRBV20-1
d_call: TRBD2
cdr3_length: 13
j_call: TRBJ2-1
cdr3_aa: CSARRGRNNEQFF
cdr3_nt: TGCAGTGCTAGGCGGGGGAGAAACAATGAGCAGTTCTTC

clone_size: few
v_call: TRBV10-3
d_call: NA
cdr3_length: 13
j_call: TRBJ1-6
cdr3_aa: CAISSGDNSPLHF
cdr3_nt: TGTGCCATCAGTTCCGGAGACAATTCACCCCTCCACTTT

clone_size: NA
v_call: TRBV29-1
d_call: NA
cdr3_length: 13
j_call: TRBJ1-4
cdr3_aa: CSVEMGENEKLFF
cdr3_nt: TGCAGCGTTGAGATGGGGGAAAATGAAAAACTGTTTTTT

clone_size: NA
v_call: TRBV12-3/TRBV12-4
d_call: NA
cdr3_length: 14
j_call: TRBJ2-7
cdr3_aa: CASSFSAVAYEQYF
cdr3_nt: TGTGCCAGCAGTTTCTCTGCCGTAGCCTACGAGCAGTACTTC

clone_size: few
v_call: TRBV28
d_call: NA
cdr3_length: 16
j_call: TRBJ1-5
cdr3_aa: CASSLYPPGANQPQHF
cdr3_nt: TGCGCCAGCAGTTTGTATCCCCCGGGGGCGAATCAGCCCCAGCATTTT

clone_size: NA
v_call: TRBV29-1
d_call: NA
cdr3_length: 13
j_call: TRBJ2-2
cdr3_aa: CSGMAENTGELFF
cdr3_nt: TGCAGCGGCATGGCAGAGAACACCGGGGAGCTGTTTTTT

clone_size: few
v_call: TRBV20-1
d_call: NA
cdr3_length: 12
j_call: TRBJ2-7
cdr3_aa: CSARGRSYEQYF
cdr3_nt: TGCAGTGCTAGAGGACGGTCCTACGAGCAGTACTTC

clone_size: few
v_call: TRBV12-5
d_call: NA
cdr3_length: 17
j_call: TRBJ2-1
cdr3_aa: CASGLPDNGGSYHEQFF
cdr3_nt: TGTGCTAGTGGTTTGCCCGACAATGGGGGCAGTTATCATGAGCAGTTCTTC

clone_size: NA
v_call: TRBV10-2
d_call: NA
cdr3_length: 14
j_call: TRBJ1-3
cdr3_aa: CASGGGLDPGTIYF
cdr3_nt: TGCGCCAGCGGAGGAGGGTTGGATCCCGGCACCATATATTTT

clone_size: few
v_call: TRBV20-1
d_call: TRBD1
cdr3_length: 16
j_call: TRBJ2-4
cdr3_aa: CSVRSTGIVAKNIQYF
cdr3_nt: TGCAGTGTTCGATCGACAGGGATCGTGGCCAAAAACATTCAGTACTTC

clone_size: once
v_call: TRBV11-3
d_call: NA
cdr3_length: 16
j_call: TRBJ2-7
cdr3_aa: CASSPTDRTTTYEQYF
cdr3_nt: TGTGCCAGCAGCCCAACAGACAGGACCACCACCTACGAGCAGTACTTC

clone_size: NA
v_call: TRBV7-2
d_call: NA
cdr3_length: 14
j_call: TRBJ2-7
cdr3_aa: CASSSKPNSYEQYF
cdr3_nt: TGTGCCAGCAGCTCCAAGCCCAACTCCTACGAGCAGTACTTC

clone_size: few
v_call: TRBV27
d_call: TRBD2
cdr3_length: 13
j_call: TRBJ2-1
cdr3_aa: CASSFSGENEQFF
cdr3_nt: TGTGCCAGCAGTTTTAGCGGGGAGAATGAGCAGTTCTTC

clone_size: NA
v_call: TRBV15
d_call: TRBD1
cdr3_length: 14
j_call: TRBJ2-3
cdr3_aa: CATSQDRGSDTQYF
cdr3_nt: TGTGCCACCAGTCAGGACAGGGGTTCAGATACGCAGTATTTT

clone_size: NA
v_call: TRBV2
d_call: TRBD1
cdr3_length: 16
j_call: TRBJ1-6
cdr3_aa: CASSVDRGTYNSPLHF
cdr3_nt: TGTGCCAGCAGCGTGGACAGGGGAACCTATAATTCACCCCTCCACTTT

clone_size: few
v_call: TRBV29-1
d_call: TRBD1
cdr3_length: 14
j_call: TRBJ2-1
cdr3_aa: CSAVGTGSGNEQFF
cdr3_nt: TGCAGCGCGGTCGGGACAGGGAGCGGCAATGAGCAGTTCTTC

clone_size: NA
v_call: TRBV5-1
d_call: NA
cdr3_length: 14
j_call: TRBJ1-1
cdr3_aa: CASSQDQGNTEAFF
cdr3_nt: TGCGCCAGCAGCCAAGATCAAGGGAACACTGAAGCTTTCTTT

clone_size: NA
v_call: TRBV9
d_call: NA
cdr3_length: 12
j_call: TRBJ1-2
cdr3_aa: CASSGDSRGYTF
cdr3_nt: TGTGCCAGCAGCGGCGATAGCAGGGGCTACACCTTC

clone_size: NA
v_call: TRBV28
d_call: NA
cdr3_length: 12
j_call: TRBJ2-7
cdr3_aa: CASSFGSDEQYF
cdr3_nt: TGTGCCAGCAGTTTCGGCAGTGACGAGCAGTACTTC

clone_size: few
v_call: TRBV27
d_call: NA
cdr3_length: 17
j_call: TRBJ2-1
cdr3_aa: CASSLEGSWTINNEQFF
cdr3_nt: TGTGCCAGCAGTTTAGAGGGTTCGTGGACTATAAACAATGAGCAGTTCTTC

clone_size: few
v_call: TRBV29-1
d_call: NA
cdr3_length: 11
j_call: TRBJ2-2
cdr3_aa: CSVHLPGELFF
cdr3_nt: TGCAGCGTTCATTTGCCCGGGGAGCTGTTTTTT

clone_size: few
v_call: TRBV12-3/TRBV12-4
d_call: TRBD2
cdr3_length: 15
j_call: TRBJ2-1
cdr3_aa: CASSWTRGPYNEQFF
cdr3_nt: TGTGCCAGCAGTTGGACTAGGGGTCCATACAATGAGCAGTTCTTC

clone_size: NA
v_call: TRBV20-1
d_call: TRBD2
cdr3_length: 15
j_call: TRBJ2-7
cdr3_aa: CSARDLTSGDPEQYF
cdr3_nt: TGCAGTGCTAGAGATTTGACTAGCGGGGATCCCGAGCAGTACTTC

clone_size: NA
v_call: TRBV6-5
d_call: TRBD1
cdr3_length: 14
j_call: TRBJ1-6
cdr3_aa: CASNPGQGGSPPHF
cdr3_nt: TGTGCCAGCAATCCGGGACAGGGTGGATCACCCCCCCACTTT

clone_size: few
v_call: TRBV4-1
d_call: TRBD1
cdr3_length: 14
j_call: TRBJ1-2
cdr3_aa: CASSRTGANYGYTF
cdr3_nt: TGCGCCAGCAGCCGGACAGGCGCTAACTATGGCTACACCTTC

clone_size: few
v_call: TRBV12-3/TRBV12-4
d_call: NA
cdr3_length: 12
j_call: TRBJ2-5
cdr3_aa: CASRGREETQYF
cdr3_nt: TGTGCCAGCAGGGGCCGGGAAGAGACCCAGTACTTC

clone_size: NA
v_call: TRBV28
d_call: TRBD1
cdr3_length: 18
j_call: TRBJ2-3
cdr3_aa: CASSPTLDRATLTDTQYF
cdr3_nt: TGTGCCAGCAGTCCCACATTGGACAGGGCGACCCTCACAGATACGCAGTATTTT

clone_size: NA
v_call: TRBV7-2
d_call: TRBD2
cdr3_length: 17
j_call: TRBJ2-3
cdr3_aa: CASSLGLAGGATDTQYF
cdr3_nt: TGTGCCAGCAGCTTAGGACTAGCGGGAGGGGCCACAGATACGCAGTATTTT

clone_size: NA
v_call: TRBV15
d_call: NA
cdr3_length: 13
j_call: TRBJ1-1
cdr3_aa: CATSRDLGTEAFF
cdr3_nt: TGTGCCACCAGCAGAGATTTGGGGACTGAAGCTTTCTTT

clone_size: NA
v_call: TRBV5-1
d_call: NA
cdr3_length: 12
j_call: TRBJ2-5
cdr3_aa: CASSPPQGSQYF
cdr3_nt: TGCGCCAGCAGCCCACCCCAGGGGTCCCAGTACTTC

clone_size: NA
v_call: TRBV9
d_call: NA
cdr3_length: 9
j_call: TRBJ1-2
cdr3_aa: CASSVCYTF
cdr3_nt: TGTGCCAGCAGCGTATGTTACACCTTC

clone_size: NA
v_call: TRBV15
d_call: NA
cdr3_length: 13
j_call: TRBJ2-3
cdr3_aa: CATSGGSTDTQYF
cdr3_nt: TGTGCCACCAGCGGCGGAAGCACAGATACGCAGTATTTT

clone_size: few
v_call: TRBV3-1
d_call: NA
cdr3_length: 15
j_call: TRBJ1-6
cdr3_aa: CASSQVVGLNSPLHF
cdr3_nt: TGTGCCAGCAGCCAGGTCGTCGGGCTTAATTCACCCCTCCACTTT

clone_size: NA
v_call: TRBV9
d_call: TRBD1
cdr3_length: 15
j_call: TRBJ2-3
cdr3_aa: CASSARQTGGDTQYF
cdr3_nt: TGTGCCAGCAGCGCCCGACAAACAGGGGGGGATACGCAGTATTTT

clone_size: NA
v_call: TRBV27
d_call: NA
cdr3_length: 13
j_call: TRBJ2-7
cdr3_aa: CASSYRFRYEQYF
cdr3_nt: TGTGCCAGCAGTTACAGGTTTCGCTACGAGCAGTACTTC

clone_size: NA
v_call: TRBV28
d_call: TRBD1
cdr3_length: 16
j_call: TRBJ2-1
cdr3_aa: CASSLAQGVLENEQFF
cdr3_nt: TGTGCCAGCAGTTTAGCCCAGGGGGTTTTGGAAAATGAGCAGTTCTTC

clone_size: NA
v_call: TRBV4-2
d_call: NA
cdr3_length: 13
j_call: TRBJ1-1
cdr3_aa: CASSQDENTEAFF
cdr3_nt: TGTGCCAGCAGCCAAGACGAGAACACTGAAGCTTTCTTT

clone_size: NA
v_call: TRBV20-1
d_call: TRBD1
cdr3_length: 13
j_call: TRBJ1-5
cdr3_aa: CSATDRGNQPQHF
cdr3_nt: TGCAGCGCCACGGACAGGGGCAATCAGCCCCAGCATTTT

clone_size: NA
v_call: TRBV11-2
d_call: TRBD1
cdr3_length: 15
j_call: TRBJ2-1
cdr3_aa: CVSSSDREPYNEQFF
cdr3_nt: TGTGTCAGCAGCAGCGACAGGGAACCCTACAATGAGCAGTTCTTC

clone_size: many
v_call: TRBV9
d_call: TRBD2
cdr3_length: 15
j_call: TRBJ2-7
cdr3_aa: CASSVEAGGIYEQYF
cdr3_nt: TGTGCCAGCAGCGTAGAGGCGGGGGGGATCTACGAGCAGTACTTC

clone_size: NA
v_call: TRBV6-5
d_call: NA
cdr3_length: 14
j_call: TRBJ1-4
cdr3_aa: CASSYARFNEKLFF
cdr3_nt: TGTGCCAGCAGTTACGCGCGGTTCAACGAAAAACTGTTTTTT

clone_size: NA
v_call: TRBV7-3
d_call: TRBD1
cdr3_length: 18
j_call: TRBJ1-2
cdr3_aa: CASSLSPGQGAGSYGYTF
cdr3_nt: TGTGCCAGCAGCTTATCCCCGGGACAGGGGGCGGGAAGCTATGGCTACACCTTC

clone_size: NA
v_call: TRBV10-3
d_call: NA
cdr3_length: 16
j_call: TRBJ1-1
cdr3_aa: CAISEVWGTMNTEAFF
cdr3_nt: TGTGCCATCAGTGAAGTGTGGGGGACGATGAACACTGAAGCTTTCTTT